This T cell receptor (beta chain) was profiled in a study of shared clonotypes between healthy human individuals. General study points: Only blood samples were collected, and tissue repertoires likely differ.

The CDR3 is 15 residues long. Germline lookup yields CDR1 SGHAT and CDR2 FQNNGV. With regard to this clone: What it binds is not known.

In the study's own analysis: Owing to the provision of junction-only sequences devoid of quality scores by immunoSEQ, filtering differed. This table comes from immunoSEQ multiplex PCR, and its TCRdb copy is limited to in-frame clones, with some not included. For V, J and clone size, that table is used; D and trimming come from the DNA. The table records 530,000 or so clones, roughly 85% of them present only once. Adult donors, all healthy and HIV-negative, had no recent acute infections or vaccinations. The sample consisted of PBMCs. The TCR sequence derives from a woman between 40 and 50 years old in good health. Some clones in this sample may be carry-over from other donors' samples. The rearrangement links TRBV11-2 to TRBJ2-5; D might be TRBD2 (6 bases). The DNA end is more similar to TRBJ2-7, so the J call may be wrong. The CDR3 bases are TGTGCCAGCAGCTACGGGAGAAGTCGATCCTACGAGCAGTACTTC. Translated, it gives CASSYGRSRSYEQYF.